The T cell receptor beta chain described here comes from a study of blood T cell repertoires in COVID-19. CDR1 is MNHEY, CDR2 SMNVEV, per germline (reference sequence). The CDR3 runs to 19 residues. The V segment lost 5 bases and the J segment 4 bases; nucleotides outside the gene matches: 13. Clones were sequenced by immunoSEQ multiplex PCR, and TCRdb holds only the in-frame ones, with some missing. In the table there are hundreds of thousands of clones, 80% to 90% of which are singletons. The chain combines TRBV27 with TRBJ2-6; 11 nucleotides align to TRBD1. The sequencing sample was made of PBMCs or T cells enriched from blood (not recorded which). The TCR originated in a woman in her twenties or thirties with acute COVID-19. CDR3 coding DNA: TGTGCCAGCAGTCAACAACTAGGACAGGGGGCTACCGGGGCCAACGTCCTGACTTTC. It encodes CASSQQLGQGATGANVLTF. The full variable domain, with the rest looked up from reference TRBV27 and TRBJ2-6, is EAQVTQNPRYLITVTGKKLTVTCSQNMNHEYMSWYRQDPGLGLRQIYYSMNVEVTDKGDVPEGYKVSRKEKRNFPLILESPSPNQTSLYFCASSQQLGQGATGANVLTFGAGSRLTVL.